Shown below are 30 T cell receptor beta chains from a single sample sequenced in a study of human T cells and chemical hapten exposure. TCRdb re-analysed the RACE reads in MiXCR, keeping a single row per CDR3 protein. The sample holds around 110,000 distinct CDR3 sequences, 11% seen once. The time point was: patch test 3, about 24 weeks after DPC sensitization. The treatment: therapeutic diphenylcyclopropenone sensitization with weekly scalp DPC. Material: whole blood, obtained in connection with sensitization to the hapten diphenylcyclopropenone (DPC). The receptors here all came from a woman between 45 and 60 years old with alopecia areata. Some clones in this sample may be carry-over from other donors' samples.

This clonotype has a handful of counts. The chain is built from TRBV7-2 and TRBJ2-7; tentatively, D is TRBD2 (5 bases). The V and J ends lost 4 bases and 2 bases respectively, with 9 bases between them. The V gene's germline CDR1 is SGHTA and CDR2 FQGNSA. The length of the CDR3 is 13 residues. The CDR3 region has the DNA TGTGCCAGCAGCTCCGACGGGGCCTACGAGCAGTACTTC. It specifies CASSSDGAYEQYF.

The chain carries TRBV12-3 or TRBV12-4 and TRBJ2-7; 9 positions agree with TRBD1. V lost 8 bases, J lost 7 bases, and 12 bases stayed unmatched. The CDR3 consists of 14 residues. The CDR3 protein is CASGPRTGEREQYF. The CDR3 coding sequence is TGTGCCAGCGGGCCCAGGACAGGGGAAAGAGAGCAGTACTTC.

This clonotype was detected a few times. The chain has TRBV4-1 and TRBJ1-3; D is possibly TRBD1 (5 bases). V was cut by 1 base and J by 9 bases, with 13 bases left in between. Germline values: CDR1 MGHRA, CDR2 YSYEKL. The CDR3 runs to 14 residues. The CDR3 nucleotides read TGCGCCAGCAGCCAAGTCGGGGCGTTCAGCACCATATATTTT. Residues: CASSQVGAFSTIYF.

The CDR3: CATTSGGSYEQYF. The CDR3 nucleotides are TGTGCCACCACTAGCGGGGGTTCCTACGAGCAGTACTTC. The chain is built from TRBV12-3 or TRBV12-4 and TRBJ2-7, with 11 nucleotides matching TRBD2. V lost 10 bases to trimming and J lost 1 base; unmatched junction nucleotides: 3. This CDR3 comprises 13 residues.

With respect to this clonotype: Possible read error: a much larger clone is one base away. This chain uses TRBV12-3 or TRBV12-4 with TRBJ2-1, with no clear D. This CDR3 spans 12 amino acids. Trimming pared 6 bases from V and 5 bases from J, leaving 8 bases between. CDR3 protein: CASRTENNEQFF. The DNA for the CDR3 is TGTGCCAGCAGGACGGAGAACAATGAGCAGTTCTTC.

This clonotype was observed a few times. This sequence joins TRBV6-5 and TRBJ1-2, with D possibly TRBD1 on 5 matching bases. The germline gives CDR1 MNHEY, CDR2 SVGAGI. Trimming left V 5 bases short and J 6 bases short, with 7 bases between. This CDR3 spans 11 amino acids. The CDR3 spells CASSGRDGYTF. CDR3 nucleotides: TGTGCCAGCAGTGGCAGGGATGGCTACACCTTC.

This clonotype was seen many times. For the CDR3, the DNA is TGTGCCGCCCTGAGCACTAGCGGGGGCCTAAACACCGGGGAGCTGTTTTTT. Translation: CAALSTSGGLNTGELFF. V gene TRBV10-3 combines with J gene TRBJ2-2; 11 positions agree with TRBD2. The CDR3 is made up of 17 amino acids. Germline V lookup: CDR1 ENHRY, CDR2 SYGVKD. With 11 bases clipped from V and 2 bases from J, the junction kept 13 bases outside the gene matches.

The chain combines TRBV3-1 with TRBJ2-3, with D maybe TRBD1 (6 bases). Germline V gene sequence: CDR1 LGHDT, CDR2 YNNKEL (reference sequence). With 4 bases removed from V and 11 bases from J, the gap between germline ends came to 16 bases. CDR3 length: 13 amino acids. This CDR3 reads CASSPFVAGEQYF. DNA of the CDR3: TGTGCCAGCAGCCCCTTTGTGGCAGGGGAGCAGTATTTT.

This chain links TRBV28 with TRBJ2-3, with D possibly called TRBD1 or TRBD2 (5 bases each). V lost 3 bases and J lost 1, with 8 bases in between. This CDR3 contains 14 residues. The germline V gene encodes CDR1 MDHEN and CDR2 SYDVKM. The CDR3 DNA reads TGTGCCAGCAGTTTCCAGGGAGGCACAGATACGCAGTATTTT. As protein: CASSFQGGTDTQYF.

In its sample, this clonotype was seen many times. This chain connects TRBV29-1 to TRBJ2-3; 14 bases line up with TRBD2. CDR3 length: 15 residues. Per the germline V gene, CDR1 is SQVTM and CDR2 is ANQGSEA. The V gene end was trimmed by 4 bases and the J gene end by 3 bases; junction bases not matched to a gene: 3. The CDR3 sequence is CSVVGTSGSTDTQYF. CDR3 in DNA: TGCAGCGTTGTAGGGACTAGCGGGAGTACAGATACGCAGTATTTT.

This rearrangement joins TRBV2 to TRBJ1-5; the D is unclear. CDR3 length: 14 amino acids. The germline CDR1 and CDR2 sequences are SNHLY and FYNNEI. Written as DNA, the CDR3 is TGTGCTATAGGCCAGGTCGTAGACAATCAGCCCCAGCATTTT. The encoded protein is CAIGQVVDNQPQHF.

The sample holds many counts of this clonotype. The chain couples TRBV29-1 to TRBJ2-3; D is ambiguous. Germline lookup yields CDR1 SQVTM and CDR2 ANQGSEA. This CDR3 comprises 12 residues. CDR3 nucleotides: TGCAGTGCTGGGCACCGCACAGATACGCAGTATTTT. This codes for CSAGHRTDTQYF.

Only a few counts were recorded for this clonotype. CDR3 bases: TGCAGTGCTCCGACTGGAGCGAACACCATATATTTT. It yields the protein CSAPTGANTIYF. The chain links TRBV20-1 to TRBJ1-3; D uncertain. Trimming left V 5 bases short and J 7 bases short, with 12 bases between. The CDR3 has 12 residues. Germline V gene data show CDR1 as DFQATT and CDR2 as SNEGSKA (reference sequence).

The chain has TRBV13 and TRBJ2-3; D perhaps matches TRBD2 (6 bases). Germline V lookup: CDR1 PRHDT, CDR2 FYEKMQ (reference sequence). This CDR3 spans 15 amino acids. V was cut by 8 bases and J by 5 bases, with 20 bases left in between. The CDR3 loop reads CASYQEGGIGDTQYF. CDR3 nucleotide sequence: TGTGCCAGCTATCAAGAAGGCGGGATTGGAGATACGCAGTATTTT.

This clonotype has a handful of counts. CDR3 protein: CASRDRPDTQYF. CDR3 bases: TGTGCCAGCAGGGACAGACCAGATACGCAGTATTTT. The chain links TRBV6-6 to TRBJ2-3, with TRBD1 as a possible D gene (6 bases). The CDR3 is 12 amino acids. From germline, CDR1 is MNHNY and CDR2 SVGAGI (reference sequence). Trimming removed 6 bases at V and 4 bases at J, with 8 bases between.

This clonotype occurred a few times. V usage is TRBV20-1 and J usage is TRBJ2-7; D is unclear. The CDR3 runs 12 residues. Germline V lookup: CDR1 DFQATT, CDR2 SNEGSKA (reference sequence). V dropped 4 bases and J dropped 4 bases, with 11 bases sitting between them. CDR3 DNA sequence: TGCAGTGCTACTGGGAACGGGTACGAGCAGTACTTC. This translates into CSATGNGYEQYF.

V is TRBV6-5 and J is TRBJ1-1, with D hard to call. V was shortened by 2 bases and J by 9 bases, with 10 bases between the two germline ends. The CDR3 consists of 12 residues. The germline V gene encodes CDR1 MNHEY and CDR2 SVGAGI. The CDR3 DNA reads TGTGCCAGCAGTTACGAGGGCAGGCAAGCTTTCTTT. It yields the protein CASSYEGRQAFF.

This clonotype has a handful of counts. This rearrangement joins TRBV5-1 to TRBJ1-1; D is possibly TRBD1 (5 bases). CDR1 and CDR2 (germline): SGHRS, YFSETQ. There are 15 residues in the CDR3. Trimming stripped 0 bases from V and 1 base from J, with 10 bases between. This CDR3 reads CASSLEGRTNTEAFF. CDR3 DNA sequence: TGCGCCAGCAGCTTGGAGGGACGGACGAACACTGAAGCTTTCTTT.

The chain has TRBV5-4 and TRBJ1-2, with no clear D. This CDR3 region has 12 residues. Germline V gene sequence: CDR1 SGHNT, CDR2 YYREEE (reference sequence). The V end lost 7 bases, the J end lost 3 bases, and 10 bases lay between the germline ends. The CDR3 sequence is CASRREDYGYTF. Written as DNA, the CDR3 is TGTGCCAGCCGGAGGGAAGACTATGGCTACACCTTC. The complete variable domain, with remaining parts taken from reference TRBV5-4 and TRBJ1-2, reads ETGVTQSPTHLIKTRGQQVTLRCSSQSGHNTVSWYQQALGQGPQFIFQYYREEENGRGNFPPRFSGLQFPNYSSELNVNALELDDSALYLCASRREDYGYTFGSGTRLTVV.

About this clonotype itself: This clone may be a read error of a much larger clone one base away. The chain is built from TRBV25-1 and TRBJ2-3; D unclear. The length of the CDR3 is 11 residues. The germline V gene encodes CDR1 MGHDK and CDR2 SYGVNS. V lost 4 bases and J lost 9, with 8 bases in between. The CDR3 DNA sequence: TGTGCCAGCAGTGCCTGTGGAACGCAGTATTTT. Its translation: CASSACGTQYF.

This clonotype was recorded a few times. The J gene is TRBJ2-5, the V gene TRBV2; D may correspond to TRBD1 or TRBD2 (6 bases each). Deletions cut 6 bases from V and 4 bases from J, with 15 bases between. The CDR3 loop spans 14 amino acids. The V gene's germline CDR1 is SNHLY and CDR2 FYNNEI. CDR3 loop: CASSLRLGGETQYF. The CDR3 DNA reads TGTGCCAGCAGCCTCAGACTAGGGGGAGAGACCCAGTACTTC. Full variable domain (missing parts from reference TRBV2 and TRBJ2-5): EPEVTQTPSHQVTQMGQEVILRCVPISNHLYFYWYRQILGQKVEFLVSFYNNEISEKSEIFDDQFSVERPDGSNFTLKIRSTKLEDSAMYFCASSLRLGGETQYFGPGTRLLVL.

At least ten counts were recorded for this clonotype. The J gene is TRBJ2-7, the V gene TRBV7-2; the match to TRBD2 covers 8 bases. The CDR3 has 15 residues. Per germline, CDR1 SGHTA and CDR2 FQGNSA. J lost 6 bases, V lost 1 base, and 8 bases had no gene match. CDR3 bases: TGTGCCAGCAGCTTAGGATCGGGAGGGCCTGGCGAGCAGTACTTC. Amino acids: CASSLGSGGPGEQYF. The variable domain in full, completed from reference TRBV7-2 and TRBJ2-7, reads GAGVSQSPSNKVTEKGKDVELRCDPISGHTALYWYRQSLGQGLEFLIYFQGNSAPDKSGLPSDRFSAERTGGSVSTLTIQRTQQEDSAVYLCASSLGSGGPGEQYFGPGTRLTVT.

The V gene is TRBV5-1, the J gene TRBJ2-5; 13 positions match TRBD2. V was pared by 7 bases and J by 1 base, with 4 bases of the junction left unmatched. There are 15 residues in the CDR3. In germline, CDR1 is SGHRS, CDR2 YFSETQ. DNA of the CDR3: TGCGCCAGCTCGCGGACTAGCGGGGGCCAAGAGACCCAGTACTTC. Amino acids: CASSRTSGGQETQYF.

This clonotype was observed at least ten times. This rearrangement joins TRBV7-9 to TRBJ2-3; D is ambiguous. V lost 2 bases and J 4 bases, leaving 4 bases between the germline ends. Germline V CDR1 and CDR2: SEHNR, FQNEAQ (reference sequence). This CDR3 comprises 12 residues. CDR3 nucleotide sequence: TGTGCCAGCAGCTTAATCGCAGATACGCAGTATTTT. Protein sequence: CASSLIADTQYF. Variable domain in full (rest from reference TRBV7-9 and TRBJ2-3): DTGVSQNPRHKITKRGQNVTFRCDPISEHNRLYWYRQTLGQGPEFLTYFQNEAQLEKSRLLSDRFSAERPKGSFSTLEIQRTEQGDSAMYLCASSLIADTQYFGPGTRLTVL.

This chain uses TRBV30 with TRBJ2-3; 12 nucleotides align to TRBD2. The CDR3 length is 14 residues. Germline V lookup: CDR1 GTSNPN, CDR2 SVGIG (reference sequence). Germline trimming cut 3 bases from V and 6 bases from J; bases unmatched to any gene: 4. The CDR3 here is CAWRLAGGRDTQYF. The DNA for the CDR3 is TGTGCCTGGAGACTAGCGGGAGGAAGGGATACGCAGTATTTT.

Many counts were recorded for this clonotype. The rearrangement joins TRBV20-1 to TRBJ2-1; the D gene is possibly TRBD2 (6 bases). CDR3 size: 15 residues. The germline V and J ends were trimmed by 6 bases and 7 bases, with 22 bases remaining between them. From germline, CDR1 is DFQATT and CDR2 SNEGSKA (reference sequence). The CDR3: CSALNGGSDWNEQFF. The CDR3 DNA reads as TGCAGTGCCTTGAATGGGGGGAGTGATTGGAATGAGCAGTTCTTC.

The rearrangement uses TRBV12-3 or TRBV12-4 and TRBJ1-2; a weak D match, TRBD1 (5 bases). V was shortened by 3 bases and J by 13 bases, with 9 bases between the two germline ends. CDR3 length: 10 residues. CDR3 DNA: TGTGCCAGCAGTTTCGCAGGGCTCACCTTC. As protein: CASSFAGLTF.

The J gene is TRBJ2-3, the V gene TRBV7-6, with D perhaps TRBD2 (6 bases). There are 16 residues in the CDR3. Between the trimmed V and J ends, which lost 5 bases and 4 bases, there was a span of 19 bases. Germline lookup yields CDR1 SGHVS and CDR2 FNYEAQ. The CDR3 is CASSAQPGLSADTQYF. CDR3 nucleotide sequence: TGTGCCAGCAGCGCCCAACCGGGACTCTCGGCAGATACGCAGTATTTT.

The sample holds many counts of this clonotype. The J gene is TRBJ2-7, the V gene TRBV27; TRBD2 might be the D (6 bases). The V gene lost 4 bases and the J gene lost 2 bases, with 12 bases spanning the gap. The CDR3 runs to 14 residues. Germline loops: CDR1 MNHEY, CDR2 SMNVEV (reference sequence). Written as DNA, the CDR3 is TGTGCCAGCAGTTACGGGTCGGGGGCCTACGAGCAGTACTTC. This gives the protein CASSYGSGAYEQYF.

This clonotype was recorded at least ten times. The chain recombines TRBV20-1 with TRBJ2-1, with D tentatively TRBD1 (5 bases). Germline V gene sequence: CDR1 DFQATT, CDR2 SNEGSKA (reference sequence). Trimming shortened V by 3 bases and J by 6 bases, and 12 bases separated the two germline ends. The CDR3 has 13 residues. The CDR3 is CSASTRVGNEQFF. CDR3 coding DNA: TGCAGTGCTAGTACCAGGGTGGGCAATGAGCAGTTCTTC.